One and the same sample provided the 12 T cell receptor beta chains below, sequenced in a study of beta chain features in type 1 diabetes (dated by TCRdb to 2017 to 2018). The library relied on the immunoSEQ multiplex PCR assay. The entire amount of isolated RNA was reverse transcribed using the High Capacity cDNA Reverse Transcription Kit, so the sequenced TCRB transcripts were expressed ones. TCRdb mirrors the immuneACCESS table, restricted to in-frame sequences. Some clones are absent from its copies; in checked studies, under half trace to an unresolved V gene, and the reason for the others is unknown. This sample gives under 90,000 clones in total; roughly 31% of them show up just once. Clones ranked in the top ten supply about 0.48% of the sample. Sequenced sample: stem cell memory CD4+ T cells from blood. The sample's cell subset or site, from its label and the paper: stem cell-like memory CD4+ T cells. These receptors all stem from a young woman in good health.

On this clone itself: The junction and the germline gene differ at one end; a read error may be behind it. The V call is TRBV6-4, the J call TRBJ1-2; weak D call: TRBD1 (6 bases). CDR3 length: 13 amino acids. CDR1 and CDR2 (germline): MRHNA, SNTAGT. The CDR3 coding sequence is TGTGCCAGCAGTGCCGACAGGAACTCTGGCTACACCTTC. This gives the protein CASSADRNSGYTF.

CDR3 in DNA: TGTGCCAGCAGCCGCCAGCGGGCAGAAGAGACCCAGTACTTC. This gives the protein CASSRQRAEETQYF. The chain combines TRBV7-2 with TRBJ2-5, with D tentatively TRBD2 (6 bases). Trimming pared 5 bases from V and 3 bases from J, leaving 13 bases between. Germline CDR1 reads SGHTA; CDR2 reads FQGNSA. The length of the CDR3 is 14 residues. Full variable domain (remainder filled in from reference TRBV7-2 and TRBJ2-5): GAGVSQSPSNKVTEKGKDVELRCDPISGHTALYWYRQSLGQGLEFLIYFQGNSAPDKSGLPSDRFSAERTGGSVSTLTIQRTQQEDSAVYLCASSRQRAEETQYFGPGTRLLVL.

The rearrangement uses TRBV18 and TRBJ2-5; 7 bases align to TRBD1. CDR1 and CDR2 from the germline V gene are KGHSH and LQKENI. The CDR3 contains 14 residues. V gave up 2 bases and J gave up 2 bases; unmatched junction bases: 2. The CDR3 nucleotides read TGTGCCAGCTCACCATGGGGACAGCAAGAGACCCAGTACTTC. Translation gives CASSPWGQQETQYF.

This clone was counted a single time. V usage is TRBV2 and J usage is TRBJ2-2; 13 bases match TRBD2. Per the germline V gene, CDR1 is SNHLY and CDR2 is FYNNEI. Trimming took 8 bases from V and 5 from J; bases not matched to a gene: 5. The CDR3 covers 15 residues. The CDR3 protein is CASGTGLAGTGELFF. The CDR3 DNA follows: TGTGCCAGCGGAACGGGACTAGCGGGGACCGGGGAGCTGTTTTTT.

V is TRBV2 and J is TRBJ1-2, with 7 bases fitting TRBD1. Germline CDR1 reads SNHLY; CDR2 reads FYNNEI. Trimming cost V 7 bases and J 3 bases; bases outside gene matches: 8. The CDR3 is 14 amino acids. This CDR3 is CASKTGRFDYGYTF. The CDR3, as DNA: TGTGCCAGCAAGACAGGGCGTTTCGACTATGGCTACACCTTC.

This clone was counted only a few times. The chain recombines TRBV6-6 with TRBJ2-3, with D possibly TRBD2 on 5 matching bases. This CDR3 has 13 residues. Germline values: CDR1 MNHNY, CDR2 SVGAGI (reference sequence). Trimming shortened V by 5 bases and J by 9 bases, and 15 bases separated the two germline ends. This chain's CDR3 is CASSTGVARTQYF. The CDR3 DNA follows: TGTGCCAGCAGTACCGGGGTAGCGCGGACGCAGTATTTT.

This clone was picked up a small number of times. The chain combines TRBV5-1 with TRBJ2-5; the D gene is possibly TRBD2 (6 bases). CDR1 SGHRS and CDR2 YFSETQ come from the germline V gene. The CDR3 has 18 residues. Trimming removed 0 bases from V and 4 bases from J, with 22 bases in between. CDR3 DNA sequence: TGCGCCAGCAGCTTGGTGTTGTCTTCCGGGACCGGGGGAGAGACCCAGTACTTC. The encoded protein is CASSLVLSSGTGGETQYF.

The table lists this clone with a count of one. The chain joins TRBV5-6 to TRBJ1-2, with 8 bases lining up with TRBD1. The CDR3 length is 14 residues. V lost 4 bases to trimming and J lost 1 base; unmatched junction nucleotides: 3. Germline loops: CDR1 SGHDT, CDR2 YYEEEE. The CDR3: CASSLDRGNYGYTF. The CDR3 DNA sequence: TGTGCCAGCAGCCTTGACAGGGGTAACTATGGCTACACCTTC.

V gene TRBV28 combines with J gene TRBJ1-3; 10 nucleotides line up with TRBD1. CDR1 and CDR2 from the germline V gene are MDHEN and SYDVKM. J lost 8 bases, V lost 8 bases, and 15 bases had no gene match. This CDR3 spans 16 amino acids. The CDR3 loop reads CASGPLPGQGTYTIYF. The DNA for the CDR3 is TGTGCCAGCGGCCCCCTCCCGGGACAGGGGACCTACACCATATATTTT.

The table lists this clone with a few counts. The rearrangement joins TRBV2 to TRBJ2-1, with D possibly matching TRBD2 (5 bases). The CDR3 is 13 amino acids. Germline loops: CDR1 SNHLY, CDR2 FYNNEI. Trimming left V 6 bases short and J 1 base short, with 7 bases between. CDR3 DNA sequence: TGTGCCAGCAGGGGGAGTTCCTACAATGAGCAGTTCTTC. It encodes CASRGSSYNEQFF.

This clone was seen at least ten times. This sequence joins TRBV10-3 and TRBJ2-1; 7 nucleotides align to TRBD2. Per germline, CDR1 ENHRY and CDR2 SYGVKD. The CDR3 is made up of 14 amino acids. J lost 5 bases, V lost 10 bases, and 11 bases had no gene match. This CDR3 is CATGNTREHNEQFF. The CDR3 nucleotides are TGTGCCACCGGGAATACGCGGGAGCACAATGAGCAGTTCTTC.

This clone has more than one count but fewer than ten. The chain links TRBV7-2 to TRBJ2-7; 13 positions agree with TRBD2. J gave up 1 base and V 2 bases, and 2 bases lay outside the gene matches. This CDR3 comprises 16 residues. Per the germline V gene, CDR1 is SGHTA and CDR2 is FQGNSA. CDR3 in DNA: TGTGCCAGCAGCTTATGGACTAGCGGGGGTTCCTACGAGCAGTACTTC. This encodes CASSLWTSGGSYEQYF.